These T cell receptor beta chains were read from a single sample in a study of T cell repertoires in cytomegalovirus infection. TCRdb re-analysed the reads in MiXCR, keeping a single row per CDR3 protein. The sample consists of 350,000 to 450,000 distinct CDR3 sequences, less than 20% of them appearing once. Sequenced: PBMCs. These receptors originate from a human donor in good health (CMV status not recorded). Some clones in this sample may be carry-over from other donors' samples. Both conserved end residues are part of each CDR3. A D gene is named only where the DNA matches it firmly. Part of the rows lack a size; the others show once, few, many or a class for expanded clones.

len,abundance,j_gene,d_gene,v_gene,CDR3aa,CDR3nt
15,-,TRBJ1-5,TRBD1,TRBV2,CASSSDRGINQPQHF,TGTGCCAGCAGTTCGGACAGGGGGATAAATCAGCCCCAGCATTTT
15,many,TRBJ2-7,TRBD1,TRBV7-2,CASSRRTGLAYEQYF,TGTGCCAGCAGCCGGAGGACAGGGCTAGCCTACGAGCAGTACTTC
11,-,TRBJ1-6,-,TRBV24-1,CATSDGGPLHF,TGTGCCACCAGTGACGGGGGACCCCTCCACTTT
16,-,TRBJ2-5,-,TRBV6-6,CASSPGSKQGLETQYF,TGTGCCAGCAGTCCCGGGTCGAAACAGGGTTTAGAGACCCAGTACTTC
15,many,TRBJ2-5,-,TRBV7-2,CASSGNPGGQETQYF,TGTGCCAGCAGCGGAAACCCGGGCGGCCAAGAGACCCAGTACTTC
13,many,TRBJ1-2,TRBD1,TRBV2,CASSPRGTGGYTF,TGTGCCAGCAGTCCTAGGGGGACAGGTGGCTACACCTTC
13,-,TRBJ1-6,-,TRBV4-1,CASSQGPGSPLHF,TGCGCCAGCAGCCAAGGTCCGGGATCACCCCTCCACTTT
15,many,TRBJ1-1,-,TRBV4-1,CASSPIGRGGTEAFF,TGCGCCAGCAGCCCTATTGGCAGGGGTGGGACTGAAGCTTTCTTT
17,few,TRBJ2-5,TRBD2,TRBV19,CASSIAGRGRASETQYF,TGTGCCAGTAGTATAGCGGGTCGCGGGAGGGCCTCAGAGACCCAGTACTTC
14,few,TRBJ2-1,TRBD2,TRBV20-1,CSAQGGLAANEQFF,TGCAGTGCACAGGGTGGACTAGCTGCGAATGAGCAGTTCTTC
15,many,TRBJ2-5,-,TRBV7-9,CASSAASRAQETQYF,TGTGCCAGCAGCGCAGCCTCCAGGGCGCAAGAGACCCAGTACTTC
12,few,TRBJ2-1,-,TRBV10-3,CAISERAGGQFF,TGTGCCATCAGTGAAAGGGCAGGAGGTCAGTTCTTC
14,many,TRBJ1-1,TRBD1,TRBV7-8,CASSLALWDSEAFF,TGTGCCAGCAGCTTAGCGCTATGGGACAGTGAAGCTTTCTTT
14,many,TRBJ1-1,TRBD1,TRBV7-9,CASSLQTGRTEAFF,TGTGCCAGCAGCTTACAGACAGGGCGGACTGAAGCTTTCTTT
14,few,TRBJ1-1,TRBD1,TRBV15,CATSRDRGPTEAFF,TGTGCCACCAGCAGAGACAGGGGGCCCACTGAAGCTTTCTTT
14,-,TRBJ1-1,-,TRBV29-1,CSVGDGAVDTEAFF,TGCAGCGTTGGTGACGGGGCGGTGGACACTGAAGCTTTCTTT
15,-,TRBJ2-2,-,TRBV5-1,CASTTGTSNTGELFF,TGCGCCAGCACAACCGGGACATCGAACACCGGGGAGCTGTTTTTT
15,few,TRBJ2-1,-,TRBV5-1,CASSLATKRGNEQFF,TGCGCCAGCAGCTTGGCTACGAAACGGGGCAATGAGCAGTTCTTC